This T cell receptor beta chain appears in the sequencing data of a study of T cell responses to AZD1222 COVID-19 vaccine. Method: immunoSEQ multiplex PCR; TCRdb's copy keeps in-frame clones and lacks some. The data contain some 120,000 clones, 92% of them singletons. This CDR3 is built from 19 residues. Sequences were derived from peripheral blood, sampled on day 0 of AZD1222 vaccination. The chain employs TRBV21-1 and TRBJ1-4; the table's D call of TRBD1 was not tested on the DNA. TRBV21-1 is described as a pseudogene. The TCR was taken from an adult in good health. The CDR3 loop reads CASRQTGALRWATNEKLFF. DNA for the CDR3: TGTGCCAGCAGACAGACAGGGGCCCTCCGATGGGCCACTAATGAAAAACTGTTTTTT.